This TCR beta chain was sequenced during a study of blood T cell repertoires in COVID-19. V dropped 5 bases and J dropped 5 bases, with 12 bases sitting between them. Germline loops: CDR1 MNHEY, CDR2 SMNVEV (reference sequence). The CDR3 has 13 amino acids. Per the original data handling: Amplification of reference gene primers was used by the study to estimate nucleated cell counts. Sequenced by immunoSEQ multiplex PCR; TCRdb stores in-frame clones only, minus some. V, J and clone size derive from that table, while D and trimming were established from the DNA sequence. The table shows roughly 300,000 clones, with about 90% occurring only once.

This chain joins TRBV27 and TRBJ2-5; D not resolved. Sequenced input: peripheral blood. The sequence came from a woman aged 50 to 60 who had recovered from COVID-19. Here the CDR3 DNA reads TGTGCCAGCAGTCCCTACGCGGCTGAGACCCAGTACTTC. Translating gives CASSPYAAETQYF.